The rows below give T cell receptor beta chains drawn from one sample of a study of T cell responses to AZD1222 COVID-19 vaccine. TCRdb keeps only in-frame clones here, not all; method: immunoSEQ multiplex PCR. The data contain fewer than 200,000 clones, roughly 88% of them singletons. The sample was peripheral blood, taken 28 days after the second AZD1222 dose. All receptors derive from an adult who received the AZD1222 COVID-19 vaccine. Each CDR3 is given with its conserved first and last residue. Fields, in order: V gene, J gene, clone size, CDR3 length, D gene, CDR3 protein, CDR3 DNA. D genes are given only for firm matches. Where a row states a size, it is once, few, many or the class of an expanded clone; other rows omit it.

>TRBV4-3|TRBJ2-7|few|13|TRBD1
CASSQTGLGEQYF
TGCGCCAGCAGCCAGACAGGGTTGGGCGAGCAGTACTTC
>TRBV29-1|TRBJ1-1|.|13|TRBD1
CSGSTGGNTEAFF
TGCAGCGGCTCGACAGGGGGTAACACTGAAGCTTTCTTT
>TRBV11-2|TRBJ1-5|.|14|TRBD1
CASSSDRGNQPQHF
TGTGCCAGCAGCTCTGACAGGGGAAATCAGCCCCAGCATTTT
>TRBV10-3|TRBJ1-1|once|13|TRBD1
CAISESGAGGAFF
TGTGCCATCAGTGAGTCAGGGGCAGGGGGAGCTTTCTTT
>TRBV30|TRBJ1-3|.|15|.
CAWSRAGAIGNTIYF
TGTGCCTGGAGTCGGGCAGGGGCCATAGGAAACACCATATATTTT
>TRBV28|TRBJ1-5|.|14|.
CASSLVQSNQPQHF
TGTGCCAGCAGTTTGGTCCAGAGCAATCAGCCCCAGCATTTT
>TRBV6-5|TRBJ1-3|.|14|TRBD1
CASSRTGGGNTIYF
TGTGCCAGCAGCCGAACAGGGGGCGGAAACACCATATATTTT
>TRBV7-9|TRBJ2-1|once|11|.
CASSQEIEQFF
TGTGCCAGCAGCCAGGAGATTGAGCAGTTCTTC
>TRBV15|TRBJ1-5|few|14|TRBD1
CATSREGTGQPQHF
TGTGCCACCAGCAGAGAAGGGACAGGCCAGCCCCAGCATTTT
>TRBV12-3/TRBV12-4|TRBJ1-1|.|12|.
CASEQINTEAFF
TGTGCCAGCGAACAGATAAACACTGAAGCTTTCTTT
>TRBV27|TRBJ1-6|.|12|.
CASSLYDSPLHF
TGTGCCAGCAGTTTATACGATTCACCCCTCCACTTT
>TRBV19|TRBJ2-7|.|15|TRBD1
CASSASRQGAFEQYF
TGTGCCAGTAGTGCAAGTAGACAGGGGGCGTTCGAGCAGTACTTC
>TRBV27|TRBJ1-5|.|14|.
CASSTSGARQPQHF
.
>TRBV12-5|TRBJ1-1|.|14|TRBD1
CASGLGQGATEAFF
TGTGCTAGTGGTTTGGGACAGGGAGCGACTGAAGCTTTCTTT
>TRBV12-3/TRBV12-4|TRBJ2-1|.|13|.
CASSFRNAGEQFF
TGTGCCAGCAGTTTTCGGAACGCGGGTGAGCAGTTCTTC
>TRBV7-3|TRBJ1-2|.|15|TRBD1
CASSPQPTGGHGYTF
TGTGCCAGCAGCCCACAACCGACAGGGGGCCATGGCTACACCTTC
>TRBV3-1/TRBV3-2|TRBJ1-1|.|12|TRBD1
CASTTGEAEAFF
TGTGCCAGCACCACAGGGGAAGCTGAAGCTTTCTTT
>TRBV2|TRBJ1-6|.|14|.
CASFGQIYNSPLHF
TGTGCCAGCTTTGGACAGATCTATAATTCACCCCTCCACTTT
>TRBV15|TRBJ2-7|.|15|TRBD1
CATSRGLQGAIEQYF
TGTGCCACCAGCAGAGGGCTGCAGGGGGCAATTGAGCAGTACTTC
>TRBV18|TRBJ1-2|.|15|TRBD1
CASSPYPDRVNGYTF
TGTGCCAGCTCACCGTACCCCGACAGGGTCAATGGCTACACCTTC
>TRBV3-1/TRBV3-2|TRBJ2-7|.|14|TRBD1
CASSPRTGFHEQYF
TGTGCCAGCAGCCCCCGGACAGGGTTCCACGAGCAGTACTTC
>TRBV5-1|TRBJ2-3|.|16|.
CASSWDTSPSTDTQYF
TGCGCCAGCAGCTGGGACACCTCCCCTAGCACAGATACGCAGTATTTT
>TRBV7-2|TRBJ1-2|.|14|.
CASSLAGQSYGYTF
TGTGCCAGCAGCTTAGCTGGGCAGTCCTATGGCTACACCTTC
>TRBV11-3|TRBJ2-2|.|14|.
CASSLNRGSGELFF
TGTGCCAGCAGCCTTAATCGAGGTTCCGGGGAGCTGTTTTTT
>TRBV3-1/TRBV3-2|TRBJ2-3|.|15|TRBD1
CASSQPSGGTDTQYF
TGTGCCAGCAGCCAACCTTCAGGGGGTACAGATACGCAGTATTTT
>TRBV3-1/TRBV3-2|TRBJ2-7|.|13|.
CASSEGKSYEQYF
TGTGCCAGCAGCGAGGGGAAGTCCTACGAGCAGTACTTC
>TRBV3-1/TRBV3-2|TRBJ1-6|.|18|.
CASSQGAPGWSYNSPLHF
TGTGCCAGCAGCCAAGGGGCCCCCGGGTGGTCCTATAATTCACCCCTCCACTTT
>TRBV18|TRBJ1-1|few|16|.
CASSPPAAGMNTEAFF
TGTGCCAGCTCACCACCAGCGGCGGGGATGAACACTGAAGCTTTCTTT
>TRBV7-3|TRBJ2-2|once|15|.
CASSFDRVGAGELFF
TGTGCCAGCAGCTTCGATAGAGTAGGCGCCGGGGAGCTGTTTTTT
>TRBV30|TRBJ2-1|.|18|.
CASTGTGADRGLYNEQFF
TGTGCCTCTACCGGAACAGGGGCGGATCGGGGACTATACAATGAGCAGTTCTTC
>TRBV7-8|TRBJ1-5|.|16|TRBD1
CASSPTTGISNQPQHF
TGTGCCAGCAGCCCGACGACAGGGATAAGCAATCAGCCCCAGCATTTT
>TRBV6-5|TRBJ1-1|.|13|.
CASSYVARTEAFF
TGTGCCAGCAGTTACGTGGCTAGGACTGAAGCTTTCTTT
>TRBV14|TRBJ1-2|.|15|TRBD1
CASSQPGQRYYGYTF
TGTGCCAGCAGCCAACCGGGACAGCGCTACTATGGCTACACCTTC
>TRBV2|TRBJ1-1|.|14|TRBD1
CASRADRDLSEAFF
TGTGCCAGCAGGGCAGACAGGGATCTGAGTGAAGCTTTCTTT
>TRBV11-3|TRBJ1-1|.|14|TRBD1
CASSAKGTVTEAFF
TGTGCCAGCAGCGCGAAAGGGACAGTAACTGAAGCTTTCTTT
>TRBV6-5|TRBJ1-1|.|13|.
CASSSQRDIEAFF
TGTGCCAGCAGCTCCCAGCGGGACATTGAAGCTTTCTTT
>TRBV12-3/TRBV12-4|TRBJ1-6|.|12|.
CASSLSNSPLHF
TGTGCCAGCAGTTTATCTAATTCACCCCTCCACTTT
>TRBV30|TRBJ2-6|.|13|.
CASQGFGANVLTF
TGTGCCTCCCAGGGCTTTGGGGCCAACGTCCTGACTTTC
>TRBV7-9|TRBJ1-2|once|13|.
CASSSRDWDGYTF
TGTGCCAGCAGCTCCAGGGACTGGGATGGCTACACCTTC
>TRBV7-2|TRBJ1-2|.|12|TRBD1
CASSLTGNGYTF
TGTGCCAGCAGCTTGACAGGGAATGGCTACACCTTC
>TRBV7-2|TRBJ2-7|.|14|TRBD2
CASSSLAGSYEQYF
TGTGCCAGCAGCTCCTTAGCGGGGTCCTACGAGCAGTACTTC
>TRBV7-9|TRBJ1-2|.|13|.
CASSFDPLSGYTF
TGTGCCAGCAGCTTTGACCCACTGTCTGGCTACACCTTC
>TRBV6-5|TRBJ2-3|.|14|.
CASSTGVSTDTQYF
TGTGCCAGCAGTACAGGTGTTAGCACAGATACGCAGTATTTT
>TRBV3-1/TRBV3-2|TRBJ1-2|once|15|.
CASSQLGSAFWGYTF
TGTGCCAGCAGCCAATTGGGCAGTGCCTTTTGGGGCTACACCTTC
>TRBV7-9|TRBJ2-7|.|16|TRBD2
CASSPPVGGEKYEQYF
TGTGCCAGCAGCCCCCCCGTGGGGGGGGAAAAGTACGAGCAGTACTTC
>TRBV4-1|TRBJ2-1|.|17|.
CASSQEPTGGAYNEQFF
TGCGCCAGCAGCCAAGAGCCAACAGGGGGGGCCTACAATGAGCAGTTCTTC
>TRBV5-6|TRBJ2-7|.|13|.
CASSLVPSYEQYF
TGTGCCAGCAGCTTGGTCCCCAGCTACGAGCAGTACTTC
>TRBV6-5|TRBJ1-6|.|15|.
CASSYRSPYNSPLHF
TGTGCCAGCAGTTACAGGAGCCCTTATAATTCACCCCTCCACTTT